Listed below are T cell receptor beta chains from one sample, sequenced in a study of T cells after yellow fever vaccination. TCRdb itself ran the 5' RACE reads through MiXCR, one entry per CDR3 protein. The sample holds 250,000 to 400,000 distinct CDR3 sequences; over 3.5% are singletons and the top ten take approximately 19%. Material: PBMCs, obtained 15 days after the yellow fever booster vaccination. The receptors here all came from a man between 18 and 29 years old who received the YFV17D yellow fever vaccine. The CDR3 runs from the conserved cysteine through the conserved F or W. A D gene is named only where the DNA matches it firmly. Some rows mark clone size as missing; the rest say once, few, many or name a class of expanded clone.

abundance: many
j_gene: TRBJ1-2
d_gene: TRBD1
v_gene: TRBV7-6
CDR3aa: CASSLGQGFSYTF
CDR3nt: TGTGCCAGCAGCTTAGGACAGGGTTTTAGCTACACCTTC

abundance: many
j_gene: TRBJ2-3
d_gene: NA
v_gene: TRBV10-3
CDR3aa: CAISLGLGTDTQYF
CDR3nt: TGTGCCATCAGTCTCGGACTTGGCACAGATACGCAGTATTTT

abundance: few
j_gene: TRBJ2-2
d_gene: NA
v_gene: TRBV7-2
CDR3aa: CASSFSTGLAGELFF
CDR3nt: TGTGCCAGCAGCTTTAGTACGGGGCTCGCCGGGGAGCTGTTTTTT

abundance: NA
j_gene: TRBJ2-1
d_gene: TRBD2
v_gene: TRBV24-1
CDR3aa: CATSDLYRGGSYNEQFF
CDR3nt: TGTGCCACCAGTGATTTGTACCGCGGGGGCTCCTACAATGAGCAGTTCTTC

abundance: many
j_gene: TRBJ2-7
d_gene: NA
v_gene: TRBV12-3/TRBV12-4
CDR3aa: CASRGAYEQYF
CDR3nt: TGTGCCAGCAGGGGGGCGTACGAGCAGTACTTC

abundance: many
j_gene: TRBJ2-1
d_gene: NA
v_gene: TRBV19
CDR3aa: CASRGRGYNEQFF
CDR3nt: TGTGCCAGTAGGGGCCGAGGTTACAATGAGCAGTTCTTC

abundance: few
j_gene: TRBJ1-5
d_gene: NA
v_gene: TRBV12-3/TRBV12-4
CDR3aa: CASSAWGNQPQHF
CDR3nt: TGTGCCAGCAGCGCATGGGGCAATCAGCCCCAGCATTTT

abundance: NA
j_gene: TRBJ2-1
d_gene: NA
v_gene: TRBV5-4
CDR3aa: CASARLEYNEQFF
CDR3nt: TGTGCCAGCGCTAGACTAGAATACAATGAGCAGTTCTTC

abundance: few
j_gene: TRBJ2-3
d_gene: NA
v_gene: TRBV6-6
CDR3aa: CASSYVSAFTDTQYF
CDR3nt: TGTGCCAGCAGTTACGTTTCAGCTTTCACAGATACGCAGTATTTT

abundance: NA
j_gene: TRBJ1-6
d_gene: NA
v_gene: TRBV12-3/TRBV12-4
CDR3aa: CASSLGGEGSPLHF
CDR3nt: TGTGCCAGCAGTTTAGGCGGGGAAGGATCACCCCTCCACTTT

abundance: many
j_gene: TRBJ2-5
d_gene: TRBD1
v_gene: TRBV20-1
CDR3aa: CSARRTGGGETQYF
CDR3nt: TGCAGTGCTAGGCGGACAGGGGGCGGAGAGACCCAGTACTTC

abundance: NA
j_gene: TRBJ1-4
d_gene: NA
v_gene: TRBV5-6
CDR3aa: CASSLNWSNEKLFF
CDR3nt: TGTGCCAGCAGCTTGAACTGGTCTAATGAAAAACTGTTTTTT

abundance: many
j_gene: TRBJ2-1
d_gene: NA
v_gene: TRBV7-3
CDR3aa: CASSTQGSNEQFF
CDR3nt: TGTGCCAGCAGCACACAGGGATCAAATGAGCAGTTCTTC

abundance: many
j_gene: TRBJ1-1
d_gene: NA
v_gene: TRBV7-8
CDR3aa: CASSLQQNSEAFF
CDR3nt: TGTGCCAGCAGCCTACAGCAAAACTCTGAAGCTTTCTTT

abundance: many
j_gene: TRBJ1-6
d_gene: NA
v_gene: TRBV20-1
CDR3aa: CSAAGRYNSPLHF
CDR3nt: TGCAGCGCAGCGGGACGGTATAATTCACCCCTCCACTTT

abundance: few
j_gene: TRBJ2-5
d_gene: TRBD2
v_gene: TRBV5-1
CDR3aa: CASTRGGADTRETQYF
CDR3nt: TGCGCCAGCACGCGGGGGGGGGCCGACACCAGGGAGACCCAGTACTTC

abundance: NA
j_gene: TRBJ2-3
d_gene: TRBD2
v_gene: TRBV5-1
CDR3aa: CASSSGTSGGTDTQYF
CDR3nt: TGCGCCAGCAGCTCGGGGACTAGCGGGGGCACAGATACGCAGTATTTT

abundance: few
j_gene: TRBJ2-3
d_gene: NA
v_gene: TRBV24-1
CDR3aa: CATSDQPDPDTQYF
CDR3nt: TGTGCCACCAGTGACCAACCGGACCCTGATACGCAGTATTTT

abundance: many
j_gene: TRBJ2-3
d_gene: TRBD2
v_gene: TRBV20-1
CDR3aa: CSARQRGSTDTQYF
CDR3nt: TGCAGTGCTCGCCAGCGGGGGAGCACAGATACGCAGTATTTT

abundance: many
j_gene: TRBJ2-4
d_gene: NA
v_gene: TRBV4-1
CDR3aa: CASSQEAMRAKNIQYF
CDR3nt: TGCGCCAGCAGCCAAGAGGCGATGAGGGCCAAAAACATTCAGTACTTC

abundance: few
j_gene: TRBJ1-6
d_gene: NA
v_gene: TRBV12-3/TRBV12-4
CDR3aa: CASSQQGRTPLHF
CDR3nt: TGTGCCAGCAGTCAACAGGGACGGACACCCCTCCACTTT

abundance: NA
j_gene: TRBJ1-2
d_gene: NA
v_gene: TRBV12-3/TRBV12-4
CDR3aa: CASSFNFWGYTF
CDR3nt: TGTGCCAGCAGTTTTAATTTCTGGGGCTACACCTTC

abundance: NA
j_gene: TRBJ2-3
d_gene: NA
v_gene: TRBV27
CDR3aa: CASSFSGLNTDTQYF
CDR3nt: TGTGCCAGCAGTTTTTCCGGGCTTAACACAGATACGCAGTATTTT

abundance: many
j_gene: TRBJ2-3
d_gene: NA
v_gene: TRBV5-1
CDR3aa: CASRHRDPYTDTQYF
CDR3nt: TGCGCCAGCCGCCACCGGGACCCTTACACAGATACGCAGTATTTT

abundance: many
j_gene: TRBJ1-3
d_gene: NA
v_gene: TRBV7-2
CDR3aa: CASSFDGYSGNTIYF
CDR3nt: TGTGCCAGCAGCTTCGACGGGTACTCTGGAAACACCATATATTTT

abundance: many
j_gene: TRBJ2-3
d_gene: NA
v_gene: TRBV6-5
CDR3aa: CASSLQGGGDTQYF
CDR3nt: TGTGCCAGCAGTCTCCAGGGCGGGGGCGATACGCAGTATTTT

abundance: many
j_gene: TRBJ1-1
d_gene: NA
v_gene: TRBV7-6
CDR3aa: CASSPIGAPTEAFF
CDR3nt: TGTGCCAGCAGCCCGATTGGGGCCCCGACTGAAGCTTTCTTT

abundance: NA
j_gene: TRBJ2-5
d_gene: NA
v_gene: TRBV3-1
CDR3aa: CASSQGFNGETQYF
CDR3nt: TGTGCCAGCAGCCAAGGGTTCAACGGGGAGACCCAGTACTTC

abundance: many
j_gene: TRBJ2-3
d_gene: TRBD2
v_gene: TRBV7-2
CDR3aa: CASSPGGPPDTQYF
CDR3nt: TGTGCCAGCAGCCCGGGGGGGCCCCCAGATACGCAGTATTTT

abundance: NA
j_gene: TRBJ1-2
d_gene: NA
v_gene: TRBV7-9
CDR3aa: CASSRGRDGYTF
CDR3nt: TGTGCCAGCAGCCGGGGGAGGGATGGCTACACCTTC

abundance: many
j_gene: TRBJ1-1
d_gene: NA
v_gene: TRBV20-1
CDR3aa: CSAKRAGQMNTEAFF
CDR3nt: TGCAGTGCCAAGCGGGCAGGGCAAATGAACACTGAAGCTTTCTTT

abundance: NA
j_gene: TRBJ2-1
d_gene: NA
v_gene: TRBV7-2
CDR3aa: CASSLALLLGPEQFF
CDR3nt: TGTGCCAGCAGCTTAGCCCTCTTACTAGGACCTGAGCAGTTCTTC

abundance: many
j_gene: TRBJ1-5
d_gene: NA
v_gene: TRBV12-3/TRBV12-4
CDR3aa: CASSLNSFNQPQHF
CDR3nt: TGTGCCAGCAGTTTAAACAGTTTCAATCAGCCCCAGCATTTT

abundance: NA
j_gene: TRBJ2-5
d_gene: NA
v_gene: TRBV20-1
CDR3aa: CSARDPLVTQYF
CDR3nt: TGCAGTGCTAGAGACCCTCTAGTAACCCAGTACTTC

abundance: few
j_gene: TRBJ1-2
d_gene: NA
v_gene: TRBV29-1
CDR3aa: CSVAGPDYGYTF
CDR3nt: TGCAGCGTTGCAGGTCCGGACTATGGCTACACCTTC

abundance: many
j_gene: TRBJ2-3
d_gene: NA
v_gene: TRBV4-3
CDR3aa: CASSTRSSTDTQYF
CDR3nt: TGCGCCAGCAGCACGCGGTCTAGCACAGATACGCAGTATTTT

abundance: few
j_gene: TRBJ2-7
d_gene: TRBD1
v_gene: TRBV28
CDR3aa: CASSSGTAYSYEQYF
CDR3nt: TGTGCCAGCAGCTCCGGGACAGCCTACTCCTACGAGCAGTACTTC

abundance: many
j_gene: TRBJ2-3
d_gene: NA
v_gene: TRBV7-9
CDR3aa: CASSQLTDTQYF
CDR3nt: TGTGCCAGCAGCCAGCTCACAGATACGCAGTATTTT